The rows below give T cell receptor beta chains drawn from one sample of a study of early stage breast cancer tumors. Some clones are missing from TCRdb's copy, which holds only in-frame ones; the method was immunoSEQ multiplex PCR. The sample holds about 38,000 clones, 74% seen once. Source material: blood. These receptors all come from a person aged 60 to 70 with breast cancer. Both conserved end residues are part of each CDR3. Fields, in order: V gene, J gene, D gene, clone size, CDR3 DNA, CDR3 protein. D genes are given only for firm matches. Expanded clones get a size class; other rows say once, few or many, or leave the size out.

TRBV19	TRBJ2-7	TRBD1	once	TGTGCCAGTAGTCTCTGGGCCACTGGGGACAGGGCTGCCGAGCAGTACTTC	CASSLWATGDRAAEQYF
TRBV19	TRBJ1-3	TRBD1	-	TGTGCCAGTAGCAACGGACAGGGTTATGGAAACACCATATATTTT	CASSNGQGYGNTIYF
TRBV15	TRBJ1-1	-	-	TGTGCCACCGCAAGGGGGGGCACGAGCGCTGAAGCTTTCTTT	CATARGGTSAEAFF
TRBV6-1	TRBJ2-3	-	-	TGTGCCAGCAGGGATAGTTGGACAGATACGCAGTATTTT	CASRDSWTDTQYF
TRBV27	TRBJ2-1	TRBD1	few	TGTGCCAGCAGTTCAGGGGACAGGTACAATGAGCAGTTCTTC	CASSSGDRYNEQFF
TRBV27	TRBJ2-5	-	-	TGTGCCAGCACCCAAGTGGGCCACTGGGAGACCCAGTACTTC	CASTQVGHWETQYF
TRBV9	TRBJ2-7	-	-	TGTGCCAGCAGCGCGACCAGGGGGGAGAATGCGAAGCAGTACTTC	CASSATRGENAKQYF
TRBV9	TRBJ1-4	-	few	TGTGCCAGCAGCCCGATGGATGAAAAACTGTTTTTT	CASSPMDEKLFF
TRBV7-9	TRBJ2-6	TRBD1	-	TGTGCCAGCAGGAAGGACAGGGGAGGGTCTGGGGCCAACGTCCTGACTTTC	CASRKDRGGSGANVLTF
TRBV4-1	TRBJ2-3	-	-	TGCGCCAGCAGCCGGGTGGTCACAGATACGCAGTATTTT	CASSRVVTDTQYF
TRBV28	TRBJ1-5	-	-	TGTGCCAGCAGTTACTCCCGACAAATCCCCGGGCCCCAGCATTTT	CASSYSRQIPGPQHF
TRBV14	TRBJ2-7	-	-	TGTGCCAGCAGCCTCCCCGGTGGGGGGTCCCCCTACGAGCAGTACTTC	CASSLPGGGSPYEQYF
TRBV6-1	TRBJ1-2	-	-	TGTGCCAGCAGTGATGGCTACACCTTC	CASSDGYTF
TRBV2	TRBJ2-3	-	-	TGTGCCAGCAGTGTAGGGGTCCTGGGCACAGATACGCAGTATTTT	CASSVGVLGTDTQYF
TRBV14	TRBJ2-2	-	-	TGTGCCAGCAGCCAAGACAGGTCCGGGGAGCTGTTTTTT	CASSQDRSGELFF
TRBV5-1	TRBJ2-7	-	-	TGCGCCAGCAGCTTGGATGAGGGTATCTTCTACGAGCAGTACTTC	CASSLDEGIFYEQYF
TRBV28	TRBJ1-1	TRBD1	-	TGTGCCAGCTTTTCCTACAGGGGAATGAACACTGAAGCTTTCTTT	CASFSYRGMNTEAFF
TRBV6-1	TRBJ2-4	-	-	TGTGCCAGCAGTGAAACGGGGGCCAAAAACATTCAGTACTTC	CASSETGAKNIQYF
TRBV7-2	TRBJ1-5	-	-	TGTGCCAGCAGCTCGGGCCCCATTGGCAATCAGCCCCAGCATTTT	CASSSGPIGNQPQHF